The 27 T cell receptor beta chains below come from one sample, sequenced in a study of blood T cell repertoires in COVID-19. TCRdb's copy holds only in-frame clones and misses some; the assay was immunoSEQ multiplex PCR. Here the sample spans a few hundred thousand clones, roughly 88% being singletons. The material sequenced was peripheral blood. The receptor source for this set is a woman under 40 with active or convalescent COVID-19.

The CDR3 DNA is TGCGCCAGCAGCCTCCAAGCGGGGGTCTACGAGCAGTACTTC. Its protein is CASSLQAGVYEQYF. The V call is TRBV5-1, the J call TRBJ2-7, with 8 bases lining up with TRBD2. J lost 3 bases, V lost 4 bases, and 6 bases had no gene match. Germline V gene lookup returns CDR1 SGHRS and CDR2 YFSETQ. CDR3 length: 14 residues.

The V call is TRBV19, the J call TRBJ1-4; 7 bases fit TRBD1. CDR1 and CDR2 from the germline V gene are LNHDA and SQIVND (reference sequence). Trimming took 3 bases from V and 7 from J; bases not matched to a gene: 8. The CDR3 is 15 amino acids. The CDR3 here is CASSMDRRAGEKLFF. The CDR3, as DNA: TGTGCCAGTAGTATGGACAGGCGTGCCGGTGAAAAACTGTTTTTT. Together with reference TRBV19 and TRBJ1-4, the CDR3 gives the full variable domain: DGGITQSPKYLFRKEGQNVTLSCEQNLNHDAMYWYRQDPGQGLRLIYYSQIVNDFQKGDIAEGYSVSREKKESFPLTVTSAQKNPTAFYLCASSMDRRAGEKLFFGSGTQLSVL.

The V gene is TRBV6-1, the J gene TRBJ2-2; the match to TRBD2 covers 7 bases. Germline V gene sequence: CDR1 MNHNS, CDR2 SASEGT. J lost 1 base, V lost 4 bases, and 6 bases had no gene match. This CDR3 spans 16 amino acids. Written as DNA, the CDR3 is TGTGCCAGCAGTGGCGGTTGGGGGGGGAACACCGGGGAGCTGTTTTTT. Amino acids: CASSGGWGGNTGELFF.

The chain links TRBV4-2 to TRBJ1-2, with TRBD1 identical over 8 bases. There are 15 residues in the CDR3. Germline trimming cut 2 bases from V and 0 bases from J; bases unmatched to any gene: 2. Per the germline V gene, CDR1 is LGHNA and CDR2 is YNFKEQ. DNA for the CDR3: TGTGCCAGCAGCCAACAGGGGGCTTCTAACTATGGCTACACCTTC. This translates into CASSQQGASNYGYTF.

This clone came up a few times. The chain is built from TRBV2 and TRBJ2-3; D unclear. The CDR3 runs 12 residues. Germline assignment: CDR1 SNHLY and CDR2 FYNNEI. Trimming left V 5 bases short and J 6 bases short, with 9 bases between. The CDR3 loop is CASSYNADTQYF. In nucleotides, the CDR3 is TGTGCCAGCAGTTACAACGCCGATACGCAGTATTTT.

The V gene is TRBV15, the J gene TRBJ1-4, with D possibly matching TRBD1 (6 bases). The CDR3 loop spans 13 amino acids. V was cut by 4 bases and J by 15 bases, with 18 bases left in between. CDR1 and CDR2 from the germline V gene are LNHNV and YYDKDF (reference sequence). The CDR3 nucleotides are TGTGCCACCAGCAACCGCGCGACAGGTATCGTGTTTTTT. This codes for CATSNRATGIVFF.

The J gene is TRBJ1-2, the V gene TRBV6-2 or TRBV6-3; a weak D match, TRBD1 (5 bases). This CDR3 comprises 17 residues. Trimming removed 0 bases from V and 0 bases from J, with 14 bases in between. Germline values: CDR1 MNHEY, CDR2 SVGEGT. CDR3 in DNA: TGTGCCAGCAGTTACTCCTGGGGGGAAAGAGCTAACTATGGCTACACCTTC. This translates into CASSYSWGERANYGYTF.

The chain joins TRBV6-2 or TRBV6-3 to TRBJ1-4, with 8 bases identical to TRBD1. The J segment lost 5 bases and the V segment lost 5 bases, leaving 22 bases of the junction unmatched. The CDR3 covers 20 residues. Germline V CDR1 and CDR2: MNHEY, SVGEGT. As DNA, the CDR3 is TGTGCCAGCAGTGCCCGGCTCGGACAGGGCACATCCCCGTCGAATGAAAAACTGTTTTTT. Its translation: CASSARLGQGTSPSNEKLFF.

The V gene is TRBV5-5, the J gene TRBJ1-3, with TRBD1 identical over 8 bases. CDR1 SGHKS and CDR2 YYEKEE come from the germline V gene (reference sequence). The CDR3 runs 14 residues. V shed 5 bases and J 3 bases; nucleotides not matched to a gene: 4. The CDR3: CASRPTGVGNTIYF. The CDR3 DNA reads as TGTGCCAGCAGACCGACAGGGGTTGGAAACACCATATATTTT.

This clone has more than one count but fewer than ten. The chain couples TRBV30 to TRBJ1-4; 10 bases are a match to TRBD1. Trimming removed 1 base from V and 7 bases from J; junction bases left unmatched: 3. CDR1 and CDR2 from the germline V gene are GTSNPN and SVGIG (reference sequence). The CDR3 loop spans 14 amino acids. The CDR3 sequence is CAWSGDRGGEKLFF. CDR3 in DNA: TGTGCCTGGAGTGGGGACAGGGGCGGTGAAAAACTGTTTTTT.

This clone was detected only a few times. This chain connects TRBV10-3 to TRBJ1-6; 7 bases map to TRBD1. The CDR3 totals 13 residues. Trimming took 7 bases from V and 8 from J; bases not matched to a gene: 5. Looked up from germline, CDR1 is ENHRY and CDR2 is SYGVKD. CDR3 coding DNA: TGTGCCATCAAGGACAGGAGCGATTCACCCCTCCACTTT. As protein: CAIKDRSDSPLHF.

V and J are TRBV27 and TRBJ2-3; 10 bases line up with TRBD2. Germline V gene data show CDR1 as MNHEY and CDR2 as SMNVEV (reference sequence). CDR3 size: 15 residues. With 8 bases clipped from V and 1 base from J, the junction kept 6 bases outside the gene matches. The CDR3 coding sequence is TGTGCCAGCTCTTTAGCGGGGGGCCGCACAGATACGCAGTATTTT. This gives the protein CASSLAGGRTDTQYF.

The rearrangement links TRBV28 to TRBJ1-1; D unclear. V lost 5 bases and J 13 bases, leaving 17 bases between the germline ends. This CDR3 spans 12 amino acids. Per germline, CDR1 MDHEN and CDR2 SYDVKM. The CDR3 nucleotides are TGTGCCAGCAGTCCCACTCATGCTAACGGTTTCTTT. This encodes CASSPTHANGFF.

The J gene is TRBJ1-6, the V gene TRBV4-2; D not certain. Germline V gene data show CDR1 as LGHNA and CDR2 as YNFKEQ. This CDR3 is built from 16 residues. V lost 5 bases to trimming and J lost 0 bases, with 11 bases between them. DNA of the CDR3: TGTGCCAGCAGCGAGGCCACTATCTCCTATAATTCACCCCTCCACTTT. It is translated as CASSEATISYNSPLHF.

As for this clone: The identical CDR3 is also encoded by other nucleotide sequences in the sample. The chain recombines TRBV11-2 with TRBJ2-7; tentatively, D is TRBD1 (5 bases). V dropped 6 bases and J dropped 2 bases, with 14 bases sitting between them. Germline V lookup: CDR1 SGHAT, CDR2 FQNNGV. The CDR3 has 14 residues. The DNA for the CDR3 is TGTGCCAGCAGTCCCGACAGAGCGACCTACGAGCAGTACTTC. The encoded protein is CASSPDRATYEQYF. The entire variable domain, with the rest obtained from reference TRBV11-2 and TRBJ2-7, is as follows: EAGVAQSPRYKIIEKRQSVAFWCNPISGHATLYWYQQILGQGPKLLIQFQNNGVVDDSQLPKDRFSAERLKGVDSTLKIQPAKLEDSAVYLCASSPDRATYEQYFGPGTRLTVT.

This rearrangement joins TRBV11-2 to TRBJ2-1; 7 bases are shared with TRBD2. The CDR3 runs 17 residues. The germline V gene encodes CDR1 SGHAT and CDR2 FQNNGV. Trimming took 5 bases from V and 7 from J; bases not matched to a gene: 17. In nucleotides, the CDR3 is TGTGCCAGCAGCATTCCGCTGACTAGCCTTACAAGGAATGAGCAGTTCTTC. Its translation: CASSIPLTSLTRNEQFF. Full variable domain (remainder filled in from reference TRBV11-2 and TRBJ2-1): EAGVAQSPRYKIIEKRQSVAFWCNPISGHATLYWYQQILGQGPKLLIQFQNNGVVDDSQLPKDRFSAERLKGVDSTLKIQPAKLEDSAVYLCASSIPLTSLTRNEQFFGPGTRLTVL.

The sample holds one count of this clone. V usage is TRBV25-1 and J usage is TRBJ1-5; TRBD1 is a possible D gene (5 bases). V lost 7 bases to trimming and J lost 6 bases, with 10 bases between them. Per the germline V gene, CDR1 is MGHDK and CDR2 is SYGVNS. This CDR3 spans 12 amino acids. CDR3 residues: CASKGEGQPQHF. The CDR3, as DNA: TGTGCCAGCAAAGGGGAAGGTCAGCCCCAGCATTTT.

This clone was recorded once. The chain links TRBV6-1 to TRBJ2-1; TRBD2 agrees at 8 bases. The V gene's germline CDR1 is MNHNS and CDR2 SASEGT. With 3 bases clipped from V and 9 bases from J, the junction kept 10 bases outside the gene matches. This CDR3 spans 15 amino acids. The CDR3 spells CASSDPGLVTVEQFF. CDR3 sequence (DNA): TGTGCCAGCAGTGACCCGGGACTAGTGACGGTTGAGCAGTTCTTC.

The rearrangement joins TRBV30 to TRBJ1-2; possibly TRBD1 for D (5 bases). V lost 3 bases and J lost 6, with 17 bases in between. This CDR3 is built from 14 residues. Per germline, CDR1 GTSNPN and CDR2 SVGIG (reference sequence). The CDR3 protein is CAWRPRGTWNGYTF. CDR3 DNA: TGTGCCTGGAGACCACGGGGGACCTGGAATGGCTACACCTTC.

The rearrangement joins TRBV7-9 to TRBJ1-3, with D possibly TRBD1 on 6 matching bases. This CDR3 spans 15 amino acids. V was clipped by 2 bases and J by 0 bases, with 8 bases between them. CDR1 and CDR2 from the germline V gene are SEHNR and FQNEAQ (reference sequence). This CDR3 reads CASSLQGSSGNTIYF. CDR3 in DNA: TGTGCCAGCAGCTTACAGGGGAGCTCTGGAAACACCATATATTTT.

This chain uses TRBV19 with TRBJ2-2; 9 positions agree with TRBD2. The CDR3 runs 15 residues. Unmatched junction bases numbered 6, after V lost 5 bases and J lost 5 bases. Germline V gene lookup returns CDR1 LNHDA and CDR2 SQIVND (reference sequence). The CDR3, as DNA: TGTGCCAGTAGTTCTAGCGGGGCAGGGACCGGGGAGCTGTTTTTT. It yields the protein CASSSSGAGTGELFF.

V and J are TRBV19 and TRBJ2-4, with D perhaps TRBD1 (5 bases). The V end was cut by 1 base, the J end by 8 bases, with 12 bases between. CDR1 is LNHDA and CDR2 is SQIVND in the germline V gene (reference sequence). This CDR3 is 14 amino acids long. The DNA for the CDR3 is TGTGCCAGTAGTATAGGCCAAGGGGTGGACATTCAGTACTTC. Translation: CASSIGQGVDIQYF. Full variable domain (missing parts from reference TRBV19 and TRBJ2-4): DGGITQSPKYLFRKEGQNVTLSCEQNLNHDAMYWYRQDPGQGLRLIYYSQIVNDFQKGDIAEGYSVSREKKESFPLTVTSAQKNPTAFYLCASSIGQGVDIQYFGAGTRLSVL.

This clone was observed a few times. CDR3 bases: TGTGCCAGTAGTGGCTGGCAGGGGACGAGAGGCTACACCTTC. This sequence encodes CASSGWQGTRGYTF. This sequence joins TRBV19 and TRBJ1-2, with D possibly being TRBD1 (6 bases). Germline V gene data show CDR1 as LNHDA and CDR2 as SQIVND (reference sequence). With 5 bases removed from V and 8 bases from J, the gap between germline ends came to 18 bases. The CDR3 spans 14 residues.

CDR3: CAWSRTSGGTSSYNEQFF. DNA of the CDR3: TGTGCCTGGAGTAGAACTAGCGGGGGGACGAGCTCCTACAATGAGCAGTTCTTC. This chain connects TRBV30 to TRBJ2-1; 12 nucleotides align to TRBD2. The CDR3 covers 18 residues. V lost 2 bases and J lost 0; bases outside the gene matches: 8. Germline-derived CDR1 and CDR2 are GTSNPN and SVGIG (reference sequence).

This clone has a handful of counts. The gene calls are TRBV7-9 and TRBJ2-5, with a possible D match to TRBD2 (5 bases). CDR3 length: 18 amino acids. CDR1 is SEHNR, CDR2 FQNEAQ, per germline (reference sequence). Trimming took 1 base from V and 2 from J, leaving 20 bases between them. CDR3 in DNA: TGTGCCAGCAGCTTAGAGTCGTGGCGGCCTCGAGGGCAAGAGACCCAGTACTTC. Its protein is CASSLESWRPRGQETQYF.

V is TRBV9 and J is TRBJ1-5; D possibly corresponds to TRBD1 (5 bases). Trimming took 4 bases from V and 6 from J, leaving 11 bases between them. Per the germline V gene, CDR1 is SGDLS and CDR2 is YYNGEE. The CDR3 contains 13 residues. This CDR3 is CASSLGGSQPQHF. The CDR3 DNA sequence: TGTGCCAGCAGCCTCGGGGGGAGTCAGCCCCAGCATTTT.

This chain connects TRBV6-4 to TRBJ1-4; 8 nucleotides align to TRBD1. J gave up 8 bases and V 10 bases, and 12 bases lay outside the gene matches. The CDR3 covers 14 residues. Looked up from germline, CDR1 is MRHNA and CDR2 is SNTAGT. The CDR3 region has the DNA TGTGCCATGGGGACCGGGACAGGACGGGAAAAACTGTTTTTT. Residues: CAMGTGTGREKLFF.